Following are 21 T cell receptor beta chains from one sample sequenced in a study of T-cell memory formation after mild COVID-19. MiXCR was run by TCRdb on the 5' RACE reads, yielding one entry per CDR3 protein. The table includes about 400,000 distinct CDR3 sequences, under 15% detected once. The sequencing input was PBMCs or a T cell subset sorted from them (not recorded which). The receptor set was obtained from a man between 18 and 35 years old who had mild COVID-19 (a few samples of this study predate the infection). Cell type and time point are not known.

This clonotype occurred a few times. This sequence joins TRBV2 and TRBJ1-5, with a tentative D call TRBD1 (6 bases). Trimming pared 8 bases from V and 5 bases from J, leaving 16 bases between. The CDR3 is 14 residues long. Germline V gives CDR1 SNHLY, CDR2 FYNNEI. As DNA, the CDR3 is TGTGCCAGCGACACAGACCAGGGGCATCAGCCCCAGCATTTT. Encoded protein: CASDTDQGHQPQHF.

V gene TRBV4-3 combines with J gene TRBJ2-3; 8 nucleotides match TRBD1. The CDR3 is 15 residues long. Germline loops: CDR1 LGHNA, CDR2 YSLEER. V lost 1 base and J lost 4; bases outside the gene matches: 4. CDR3 nucleotide sequence: TGCGCCAGCAGCCAAGGTGGACAGGGATCAGATACGCAGTATTTT. This codes for CASSQGGQGSDTQYF.

This clonotype occurred a few times. The V gene is TRBV20-1, the J gene TRBJ2-5; D is undetermined. V lost 6 bases and J lost 7, with 15 bases in between. The CDR3 spans 12 residues. Germline CDR1 DFQATT, CDR2 SNEGSKA (reference sequence). CDR3 residues: CSASTRPGTQYF. CDR3 coding DNA: TGCAGTGCAAGCACCCGCCCGGGGACCCAGTACTTC.

In this sample, this clonotype turned up a few times. The chain is built from TRBV2 and TRBJ2-3; 8 bases match TRBD2. Germline lookup yields CDR1 SNHLY and CDR2 FYNNEI. This CDR3 contains 18 residues. Germline trimming cut 3 bases from V and 2 bases from J; bases unmatched to any gene: 13. The CDR3 here is CASSETFPGLGSTDTQYF. The CDR3 nucleotides are TGTGCCAGCAGTGAGACTTTCCCGGGACTAGGTTCCACAGATACGCAGTATTTT.

This clonotype was recorded a few times. V is TRBV10-3 and J is TRBJ2-3, with 8 positions matching TRBD2. The germline CDR1 and CDR2 sequences are ENHRY and SYGVKD. CDR3 length equals 15 residues. The ends lost 2 bases at V and 1 base at J; junction bases unmatched: 2. The CDR3 nucleotides read TGTGCCATCAGTGAGCCCGGGGGGGGCACAGATACGCAGTATTTT. Encoded protein: CAISEPGGGTDTQYF.

V is TRBV4-2 and J is TRBJ2-5; 9 positions match TRBD2. CDR3 length: 16 residues. The germline V gene has CDR1 LGHNA and CDR2 YNFKEQ. Trimming cost V 2 bases and J 5 bases; bases outside gene matches: 9. The DNA of the CDR3 is TGTGCCAGCAGCCAAATGCGGGGGGGCCTAGGGGAGACCCAGTACTTC. Translation: CASSQMRGGLGETQYF.

The V gene is TRBV2, the J gene TRBJ2-7; tentatively, D is TRBD1 (5 bases). This CDR3 is 13 amino acids long. Germline CDR1 reads SNHLY; CDR2 reads FYNNEI. With 2 bases removed from V and 2 bases from J, the gap between germline ends came to 7 bases. The CDR3 here is CASSELGAYEQYF. The DNA of the CDR3 is TGTGCCAGCAGTGAACTAGGGGCCTACGAGCAGTACTTC. The full variable domain, completed using reference TRBV2 and TRBJ2-7, is EPEVTQTPSHQVTQMGQEVILRCVPISNHLYFYWYRQILGQKVEFLVSFYNNEISEKSEIFDDQFSVERPDGSNFTLKIRSTKLEDSAMYFCASSELGAYEQYFGPGTRLTVT.

At least ten counts were recorded for this clonotype. The chain has TRBV20-1 and TRBJ2-7; 8 nucleotides agree with TRBD1. Unmatched junction bases numbered 10, after V lost 3 bases and J lost 0 bases. Looked up from germline, CDR1 is DFQATT and CDR2 is SNEGSKA (reference sequence). This CDR3 comprises 16 residues. The CDR3 DNA follows: TGCAGTGCTAGGCCTCCCGGGACAGGCAGCTCCTACGAGCAGTACTTC. Residues: CSARPPGTGSSYEQYF.

This chain joins TRBV29-1 and TRBJ2-3; D remains ambiguous. With 3 bases removed from V and 2 bases from J, the gap between germline ends came to 15 bases. This CDR3 comprises 15 residues. The germline gives CDR1 SQVTM, CDR2 ANQGSEA. This CDR3 reads CSVENMDRNTDTQYF. CDR3 bases: TGCAGCGTTGAGAACATGGACCGAAACACAGATACGCAGTATTTT.

V usage is TRBV5-1 and J usage is TRBJ2-5; TRBD2 matches at 9 bases. Germline values: CDR1 SGHRS, CDR2 YFSETQ. This CDR3 comprises 16 residues. With 4 bases clipped from V and 4 bases from J, the junction kept 11 bases outside the gene matches. CDR3 in DNA: TGCGCCAGCAGCCACACGACTAGCGGAGACGTAGAGACCCAGTACTTC. Encoded protein: CASSHTTSGDVETQYF.

This chain connects TRBV5-1 to TRBJ2-5, with D possibly TRBD2 on 6 matching bases. CDR1 SGHRS and CDR2 YFSETQ come from the germline V gene. The CDR3 is 14 amino acids. V was trimmed by 3 bases and J by 4 bases, leaving 13 bases between them. The CDR3 DNA reads as TGCGCCAGCAGCTGGGACTCCACCCGAGAGACCCAGTACTTC. Translation: CASSWDSTRETQYF.

Only a few counts were recorded for this clonotype. V is TRBV9 and J is TRBJ2-5, with 8 nucleotides matching TRBD2. Looked up from germline, CDR1 is SGDLS and CDR2 is YYNGEE. Germline trimming cut 4 bases from V and 5 bases from J; bases unmatched to any gene: 7. The CDR3 covers 14 residues. The CDR3 DNA follows: TGTGCCAGCAGCTTCCTGGGGACTAGGGAGACCCAGTACTTC. It codes for CASSFLGTRETQYF.

The rearrangement links TRBV6-5 to TRBJ1-6; 8 nucleotides agree with TRBD1. CDR1 is MNHEY and CDR2 is SVGAGI in the germline V gene. The junction had 12 bases not matched to a gene; V was cut back by 10 bases and J by 10 bases. The CDR3 loop spans 14 amino acids. Here the CDR3 reads CATTMGTGESPLHF. Here the CDR3 DNA reads TGTGCCACCACTATGGGGACAGGTGAATCACCCCTCCACTTT.

This chain uses TRBV12-3 or TRBV12-4 with TRBJ2-2; 8 nucleotides align to TRBD1. V trimming: 5 bases; J trimming: 7 bases; junction bases outside the gene matches: 9. The CDR3 runs 15 residues. The CDR3 protein is CASSVQGAQVGELFF. The CDR3 DNA follows: TGTGCCAGCAGTGTGCAGGGGGCGCAGGTCGGGGAGCTGTTTTTT.

The chain carries TRBV7-9 and TRBJ2-4; D may be TRBD1 (6 bases). The CDR3 length is 16 residues. Trimming left V 5 bases short and J 1 base short, with 15 bases between. The germline CDR1 and CDR2 sequences are SEHNR and FQNEAQ (reference sequence). The CDR3: CASSPLGAVAKNIQYF. The CDR3 DNA is TGTGCCAGCAGCCCATTGGGGGCGGTTGCCAAAAACATTCAGTACTTC.

This clonotype was detected a few times. The CDR3 nucleotides are TGTGCCAGCAGCTGGACGGATGCCTACGAGCAGTACTTC. Its protein is CASSWTDAYEQYF. The chain carries TRBV7-9 and TRBJ2-7; D call uncertain. The ends were cut back, 4 bases at V and 2 bases at J, with 9 bases in the middle. The CDR3 is made up of 13 amino acids. Germline loops: CDR1 SEHNR, CDR2 FQNEAQ (reference sequence).

This chain joins TRBV4-3 and TRBJ2-3, with TRBD2 matching over 11 bases. J was trimmed by 2 bases and V by 0 bases; bases with no gene match: 7. Germline assignment: CDR1 LGHNA and CDR2 YSLEER. CDR3 length: 18 residues. CDR3 DNA: TGCGCCAGCAGCCAAGACTGGACTAGCGGGCCCTACACAGATACGCAGTATTTT. Its protein is CASSQDWTSGPYTDTQYF.

This clonotype turned up a few times. This sequence joins TRBV20-1 and TRBJ1-5, with D possibly being TRBD1 (5 bases). The CDR3 consists of 10 residues. Trimming removed 6 bases at V and 6 bases at J, with 6 bases between. Germline V gives CDR1 DFQATT, CDR2 SNEGSKA (reference sequence). CDR3 protein: CSAGVQPQHF. CDR3 bases: TGCAGTGCAGGGGTTCAGCCCCAGCATTTT.

The chain uses TRBV7-6 and TRBJ1-5; D gene uncertain. Trimming pared 10 bases from V and 5 bases from J, leaving 3 bases between. This CDR3 comprises 9 residues. The germline CDR1 and CDR2 sequences are SGHVS and FNYEAQ. CDR3 sequence reads: CATDQPQHF. In DNA, the CDR3 is TGTGCCACCGATCAGCCCCAGCATTTT.

The chain couples TRBV19 to TRBJ2-1; unclear D gene. The CDR3 consists of 12 residues. Trimming removed 5 bases at V and 5 bases at J, with 7 bases between. CDR1 is LNHDA, CDR2 SQIVND, per germline (reference sequence). The CDR3, as DNA: TGTGCCAGTAGTGACGGCCACAATGAGCAGTTCTTC. Translating it yields CASSDGHNEQFF.

The chain links TRBV5-1 to TRBJ1-5; a possible D gene is TRBD1 (6 bases). The V end lost 3 bases, the J end lost 5 bases, and 9 bases lay between the germline ends. Looked up from germline, CDR1 is SGHRS and CDR2 is YFSETQ. CDR3 length: 13 residues. CDR3 DNA: TGCGCCAGCAGCTGGGACACCGATCAGCCCCAGCATTTT. It codes for CASSWDTDQPQHF.